The rows below give T cell receptor beta chains drawn from one sample of a study of Graves' ophthalmopathy and Graves' hyperthyroidism. TCRdb itself ran the multiplex PCR reads through MiXCR, one entry per CDR3 protein. Here the sample spans 580,000 or so distinct CDR3 sequences, 35% to 45% being singletons. Material for sequencing was peripheral blood or thyroid tissue (not recorded which). Source of these receptors: an adult man with Graves' hyperthyroidism. The CDR3 runs from the conserved cysteine through the conserved F or W. The order of the fields is J gene, D gene, V gene, clone size, CDR3 protein, CDR3 DNA. D genes are given only for firm matches. The size field is filled for only some rows; it gives once, few, many or a size class.

j_gene: TRBJ2-5
d_gene: TRBD2
v_gene: TRBV27
abundance: .
CDR3aa: CASSLWTSGPQETQYF
CDR3nt: TGTGCCAGCAGTCTTTGGACTAGCGGCCCCCAAGAGACCCAGTACTTC

j_gene: TRBJ2-7
d_gene: TRBD1
v_gene: TRBV7-8
abundance: .
CDR3aa: CASRARDSTFFGEQYF
CDR3nt: TGTGCCAGCAGGGCTCGGGACAGCACTTTTTTCGGGGAGCAGTACTTC

j_gene: TRBJ2-5
d_gene: TRBD1
v_gene: TRBV5-1
abundance: many
CDR3aa: CASSSRRTGLQETQYF
CDR3nt: TGCGCCAGCAGCTCCCGGAGGACAGGACTCCAAGAGACCCAGTACTTC

j_gene: TRBJ1-5
d_gene: .
v_gene: TRBV20-1
abundance: few
CDR3aa: CSARGSKIGLSNQPQHF
CDR3nt: TGCAGTGCTAGAGGTTCAAAAATAGGCCTTAGCAATCAGCCCCAGCATTTT

j_gene: TRBJ1-2
d_gene: .
v_gene: TRBV7-9
abundance: many
CDR3aa: CASSSPGPANYGYTF
CDR3nt: TGTGCCAGCAGCTCTCCAGGGCCAGCTAACTATGGCTACACCTTC

j_gene: TRBJ1-5
d_gene: .
v_gene: TRBV10-3
abundance: medium-sized
CDR3aa: CAISASSDPNQPQHF
CDR3nt: TGTGCCATCAGTGCGTCAAGCGATCCCAATCAGCCCCAGCATTTT

j_gene: TRBJ2-7
d_gene: .
v_gene: TRBV4-2
abundance: many
CDR3aa: CASSQDGAGYEQYF
CDR3nt: TGTGCCAGCAGCCAAGATGGGGCGGGCTACGAGCAGTACTTC

j_gene: TRBJ2-7
d_gene: TRBD2
v_gene: TRBV20-1
abundance: many
CDR3aa: CSARGRTVGGGSYEQYF
CDR3nt: TGCAGTGCTAGAGGTCGCACAGTGGGCGGGGGGTCCTACGAGCAGTACTTC

j_gene: TRBJ1-2
d_gene: TRBD1
v_gene: TRBV15
abundance: .
CDR3aa: CATSRVTGEGAPGYTF
CDR3nt: TGTGCCACCAGCAGAGTCACGGGGGAGGGGGCGCCTGGCTACACCTTC

j_gene: TRBJ2-5
d_gene: .
v_gene: TRBV6-1
abundance: few
CDR3aa: CASRDGQETQYF
CDR3nt: TGTGCCAGCAGGGACGGGCAAGAGACCCAGTACTTC

j_gene: TRBJ1-2
d_gene: TRBD1
v_gene: TRBV10-3
abundance: .
CDR3aa: CAISDRDRGKGPGGYTF
CDR3nt: TGTGCCATCAGTGATCGGGACAGGGGTAAGGGTCCCGGTGGCTACACCTTC

j_gene: TRBJ2-6
d_gene: TRBD1
v_gene: TRBV6-5
abundance: few
CDR3aa: CASSYEGGTGFSGANVLTF
CDR3nt: TGTGCCAGCAGTTATGAAGGAGGGACAGGTTTCTCTGGGGCCAACGTCCTGACTTTC

j_gene: TRBJ1-5
d_gene: .
v_gene: TRBV5-1
abundance: many
CDR3aa: CASSLDSVGSGNQPQHF
CDR3nt: TGCGCCAGCAGCTTGGACAGTGTGGGGAGCGGCAATCAGCCCCAGCATTTT

j_gene: TRBJ2-7
d_gene: TRBD1
v_gene: TRBV20-1
abundance: .
CDR3aa: CSARGGTGDRGEVGEQYF
CDR3nt: TGCAGTGCTAGAGGTGGGACAGGGGATCGGGGGGAGGTAGGCGAGCAGTACTTC

j_gene: TRBJ1-5
d_gene: TRBD1
v_gene: TRBV28
abundance: .
CDR3aa: CASRTRDRGNNQPQHF
CDR3nt: TGTGCCAGCAGGACACGGGACAGGGGGAACAATCAGCCCCAGCATTTT

j_gene: TRBJ1-1
d_gene: .
v_gene: TRBV10-2
abundance: many
CDR3aa: CASSEPQGSAEAFF
CDR3nt: TGCGCCAGCAGTGAGCCCCAGGGGTCGGCTGAAGCTTTCTTT

j_gene: TRBJ1-3
d_gene: .
v_gene: TRBV4-1
abundance: .
CDR3aa: CASSQVGAAGNTIYF
CDR3nt: TGCGCCAGCAGCCAAGTGGGGGCGGCTGGAAACACCATATATTTT

j_gene: TRBJ1-2
d_gene: .
v_gene: TRBV12-3/TRBV12-4
abundance: many
CDR3aa: CATLRGPGYGYTF
CDR3nt: TGTGCCACCCTCCGAGGGCCAGGGTATGGCTACACCTTC

j_gene: TRBJ1-3
d_gene: TRBD1
v_gene: TRBV7-8
abundance: few
CDR3aa: CASSPSTGASGNTIYF
CDR3nt: TGTGCCAGCAGTCCCTCCACAGGGGCCTCTGGAAACACCATATATTTT

j_gene: TRBJ1-6
d_gene: .
v_gene: TRBV2
abundance: many
CDR3aa: CASSRLPVLATLHF
CDR3nt: TGTGCCAGCAGTCGGCTTCCAGTGTTAGCGACCCTCCACTTT

j_gene: TRBJ2-5
d_gene: TRBD1
v_gene: TRBV7-2
abundance: .
CDR3aa: CASSQDPTGVYQETQYF
CDR3nt: TGTGCCAGCAGCCAAGATCCAACAGGGGTGTACCAAGAGACCCAGTACTTC

j_gene: TRBJ1-2
d_gene: TRBD1
v_gene: TRBV2
abundance: many
CDR3aa: CASKGQGANGYTF
CDR3nt: TGTGCCAGCAAGGGTCAGGGGGCAAATGGCTACACCTTC